This T cell receptor beta chain was retrieved from a study of blood T cells in healthy people across ages. Broader study findings: When set beside aged donors, long-lived donors presented more naive CD4+ cells and higher diversity. Strong correlation linked observed beta diversity and percent naive T cells. Estimates drawn from one million T cells were deemed to understate diversity.

Germline V lookup: CDR1 DFQATT, CDR2 SNEGSKA (reference sequence). The CDR3 is 14 residues long. Concerning this clonotype itself: Its antigen is as yet unknown. Mismatch with germline at one junction end may stem from a read error.

With a J-beta primer mix and a sample-barcoded 5' primer, a second PCR ran 7 to 11 cycles. MiXCR, applied by TCRdb to the 5' RACE reads, yields one record per CDR3 protein. The data show some 700,000 distinct CDR3 sequences, more than 40% seen once. The sequence came from a woman aged 60-75 years in good health. Sequencing was performed on blood. The chain couples TRBV20-1 to TRBJ2-7; possibly TRBD1 for D (6 bases). CDR3 residues: CGAPRQEFTYEQYF. The CDR3 DNA reads TGCGGTGCTCCAAGACAGGAGTTTACCTACGAGCAGTACTTC.